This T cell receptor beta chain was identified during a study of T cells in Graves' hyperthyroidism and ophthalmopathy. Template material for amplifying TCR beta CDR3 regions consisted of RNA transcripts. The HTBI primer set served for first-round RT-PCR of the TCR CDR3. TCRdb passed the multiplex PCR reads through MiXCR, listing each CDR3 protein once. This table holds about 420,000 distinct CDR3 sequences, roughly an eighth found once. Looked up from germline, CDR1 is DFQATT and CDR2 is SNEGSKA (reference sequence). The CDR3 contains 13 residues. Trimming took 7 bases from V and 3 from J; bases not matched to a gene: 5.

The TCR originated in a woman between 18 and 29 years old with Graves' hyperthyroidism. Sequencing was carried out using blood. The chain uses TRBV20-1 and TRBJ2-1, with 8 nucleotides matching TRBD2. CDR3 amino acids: CSGWAGGYNEQFF. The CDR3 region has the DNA TGCAGTGGCTGGGCGGGAGGCTACAATGAGCAGTTCTTC.